The 23 T cell receptor beta chains given below trace back to one sample, sequenced in a study of T-cell memory formation after mild COVID-19. Using its own MiXCR run on the 5' RACE reads, TCRdb lists one record per CDR3 protein. The table includes 350,000 to 450,000 distinct CDR3 sequences, roughly 14% detected once. The specimen was PBMCs or a T cell subset sorted from them (not recorded which). The source is a man aged 18 to 29 who had mild COVID-19 (a few samples of this study predate the infection). Cell type and time point are not known.

The chain couples TRBV10-3 to TRBJ1-6; tentatively, D is TRBD1 (6 bases). Germline V CDR1 and CDR2: ENHRY, SYGVKD. This CDR3 is 15 amino acids long. Trimming removed 2 bases at V and 9 bases at J, with 14 bases between. The CDR3 DNA is TGTGCCATCAGTGAGAGACAGGCGAGGGGTTCACCCCTCCACTTT. It is translated as CAISERQARGSPLHF.

This clonotype was seen a handful of times. V is TRBV5-1 and J is TRBJ2-5, with D unclear. V was pared by 4 bases and J by 1 base, with 14 bases between. This CDR3 has 15 residues. CDR1 and CDR2 from the germline V gene are SGHRS and YFSETQ. CDR3 nucleotide sequence: TGCGCCAGCAGCAAGGACCCCGGGTCCCAAGAGACCCAGTACTTC. Protein sequence: CASSKDPGSQETQYF.

This sequence joins TRBV12-3 or TRBV12-4 and TRBJ2-5; TRBD1 is a possible D gene (6 bases). The CDR3 is 14 amino acids. With 6 bases removed from V and 4 bases from J, the gap between germline ends came to 15 bases. CDR3 nucleotide sequence: TGTGCCAGCAGCCCGAACAGGGTTGGAGAGACCCAGTACTTC. Its protein product is CASSPNRVGETQYF.

The V gene is TRBV27, the J gene TRBJ2-3; 8 positions agree with TRBD1. The CDR3 runs 13 residues. Germline V lookup: CDR1 MNHEY, CDR2 SMNVEV (reference sequence). J lost 7 bases, V lost 5 bases, and 5 bases had no gene match. Here the CDR3 reads CASSPRTGYTQYF. The CDR3, as DNA: TGTGCCAGCAGTCCCCGGACAGGGTATACGCAGTATTTT.

At least ten counts were recorded for this clonotype. The chain recombines TRBV7-2 with TRBJ2-5; D is uncertain. The length of the CDR3 is 13 residues. The germline CDR1 and CDR2 sequences are SGHTA and FQGNSA. The V gene lost 5 bases and the J gene lost 1 base, with 8 bases spanning the gap. As DNA, the CDR3 is TGTGCCAGCAGCCGCGCCACCCAAGAGACCCAGTACTTC. This encodes CASSRATQETQYF.

This clonotype was counted between two and nine times. The V gene is TRBV4-3, the J gene TRBJ1-2; D gene ambiguous. Germline V gene data show CDR1 as LGHNA and CDR2 as YSLEER. Trimming stripped 4 bases from V and 8 bases from J, with 11 bases between. This CDR3 region has 12 residues. The CDR3 loop reads CASSLSGRGYTF. The CDR3 DNA reads TGCGCCAGCAGCCTGTCGGGTAGGGGCTACACCTTC.

The table lists this clonotype with a few counts. This chain uses TRBV6-2 or TRBV6-3 with TRBJ1-1; D is undetermined. Germline CDR1 MNHEY, CDR2 SVGEGT. The CDR3 is 14 residues long. V lost 8 bases, J lost 0 bases, and 13 bases lay in between. Here the CDR3 reads CASQPDIMNTEAFF. Written as DNA, the CDR3 is TGTGCCAGCCAGCCAGATATCATGAACACTGAAGCTTTCTTT.

The rearrangement links TRBV2 to TRBJ2-3; TRBD2 is a possible D gene (6 bases). V shed 7 bases and J shed 6 bases, with 11 bases lying between them. This CDR3 region has 12 residues. Germline loops: CDR1 SNHLY, CDR2 FYNNEI. As DNA, the CDR3 is TGTGCCAGCACACCCCGGGGGGATACGCAGTATTTT. Protein product: CASTPRGDTQYF.

This clonotype was picked up a small number of times. The chain links TRBV7-2 to TRBJ1-2; 7 nucleotides agree with TRBD1. The CDR3 is made up of 15 amino acids. Germline trimming cut 2 bases from V and 8 bases from J; bases unmatched to any gene: 11. The germline gives CDR1 SGHTA, CDR2 FQGNSA. The CDR3 DNA sequence: TGTGCCAGCAGCTTAAATTCCAACAGGGGTAAAGGCTACACCTTC. This encodes CASSLNSNRGKGYTF. Looking up the rest from reference TRBV7-2 and TRBJ1-2 gives the full variable domain: GAGVSQSPSNKVTEKGKDVELRCDPISGHTALYWYRQSLGQGLEFLIYFQGNSAPDKSGLPSDRFSAERTGGSVSTLTIQRTQQEDSAVYLCASSLNSNRGKGYTFGSGTRLTVV.

This sequence joins TRBV10-2 and TRBJ1-1; D not resolved. The CDR3 runs 11 residues. Germline V gene data show CDR1 as WSHSY and CDR2 as SAAADI. V was cut by 4 bases and J by 11 bases, with 11 bases left in between. Here the CDR3 reads CASSVGKGAFF. The DNA for the CDR3 is TGCGCCAGCAGTGTCGGGAAAGGGGCTTTCTTT.

This clonotype was found a few times. The rearrangement uses TRBV18 and TRBJ2-3; 8 positions agree with TRBD1. V lost 4 bases and J lost 0; bases outside the gene matches: 3. CDR1 is KGHSH and CDR2 is LQKENI in the germline V gene. This CDR3 has 15 residues. CDR3 sequence: CASSRGQVSTDTQYF. CDR3 bases: TGTGCCAGCTCACGGGGACAGGTCAGCACAGATACGCAGTATTTT.

Many counts were recorded for this clonotype. V usage is TRBV4-2 and J usage is TRBJ2-1; no firm D call. Germline CDR1 reads LGHNA; CDR2 reads YNFKEQ. The CDR3 runs 13 residues. Trimming took 3 bases from V and 5 from J, leaving 8 bases between them. The CDR3 spells CASSQFPDNEQFF. The CDR3 DNA reads TGTGCCAGCAGCCAGTTCCCTGACAATGAGCAGTTCTTC.

At least ten counts were recorded for this clonotype. The chain joins TRBV6-1 to TRBJ2-7; D not resolved. V lost 2 bases and J lost 1, with 6 bases in between. CDR3 length equals 13 residues. Germline CDR1 and CDR2: MNHNS and SASEGT. Here the CDR3 reads CASSELGSYEQYF. The CDR3 nucleotides are TGTGCCAGCAGTGAACTGGGTTCCTACGAGCAGTACTTC.

The rearrangement uses TRBV4-3 and TRBJ2-3, with 7 positions matching TRBD1. Per the germline V gene, CDR1 is LGHNA and CDR2 is YSLEER. This CDR3 region has 15 residues. Trimming removed 1 base from V and 1 base from J; junction bases left unmatched: 2. The chain's CDR3 is CASSQVTGGTDTQYF. In DNA, the CDR3 is TGCGCCAGCAGCCAAGTTACAGGGGGCACAGATACGCAGTATTTT.

The V gene is TRBV6-2 or TRBV6-3, the J gene TRBJ2-2, with 9 positions matching TRBD2. Germline lookup yields CDR1 MNHEY and CDR2 SVGEGT. CDR3 length: 15 amino acids. The J segment lost 5 bases and the V segment lost 6 bases, leaving 7 bases of the junction unmatched. The CDR3 region is CASRDGGGATGELFF. The CDR3 coding sequence is TGTGCCAGCAGGGATGGCGGGGGGGCGACCGGGGAGCTGTTTTTT.

This chain uses TRBV4-1 with TRBJ1-2, with 8 nucleotides matching TRBD1. V was clipped by 8 bases and J by 7 bases; unmatched bases: 3. Germline lookup yields CDR1 MGHRA and CDR2 YSYEKL. This CDR3 is built from 11 residues. The CDR3 protein is CASSGGVGYTF. The CDR3 DNA is TGCGCCAGCTCAGGGGGCGTTGGCTACACCTTC.

This clonotype was picked up many times. The gene calls are TRBV6-5 and TRBJ2-3; D remains ambiguous. This CDR3 region has 15 residues. V lost 2 bases and J 0 bases, leaving 9 bases between the germline ends. Germline V gene data show CDR1 as MNHEY and CDR2 as SVGAGI. The CDR3 loop is CASSYKGFSTDTQYF. The CDR3 DNA is TGTGCCAGCAGTTACAAGGGCTTTAGCACAGATACGCAGTATTTT.

This clonotype was observed many times. The J gene is TRBJ2-1, the V gene TRBV15, with TRBD2 matching 7 bases. This CDR3 has 15 residues. The germline CDR1 and CDR2 sequences are LNHNV and YYDKDF (reference sequence). V shed 0 bases and J 8 bases; nucleotides not matched to a gene: 7. The CDR3 here is CATSREWRGLDEQFF. The CDR3 region has the DNA TGTGCCACCAGCAGAGAGTGGCGGGGGTTGGATGAGCAGTTCTTC.

The J gene is TRBJ2-1, the V gene TRBV12-3 or TRBV12-4, with 7 positions matching TRBD2. The V gene end was trimmed by 4 bases and the J gene end by 10 bases; junction bases not matched to a gene: 7. The length of the CDR3 is 13 residues. CDR3 DNA: TGTGCCAGCAGTTCAAAGCGGGGTTTCGAGCAGTTCTTC. This translates into CASSSKRGFEQFF.

The genes are TRBV6-1 and TRBJ1-2; D ambiguous. CDR3 length: 14 amino acids. Germline lookup yields CDR1 MNHNS and CDR2 SASEGT. V lost 0 bases to trimming and J lost 13 bases, with 18 bases between them. CDR3 residues: CASSEAYRGPSSTF. In DNA, the CDR3 is TGTGCCAGCAGTGAAGCCTACCGCGGACCCAGTTCCACCTTC.

This clonotype was seen only a few times. The chain uses TRBV25-1 and TRBJ2-7; 13 positions agree with TRBD2. From germline, CDR1 is MGHDK and CDR2 SYGVNS. The CDR3 is 15 amino acids. Trimming at V came to 2 bases and at J to 5 bases, leaving 3 bases not matched to a gene. The CDR3 DNA reads TGTGCCAGCAGTGAAACTAGCGGGGGGGTCCACGAGCAGTACTTC. Translating it yields CASSETSGGVHEQYF.

The V call is TRBV11-2, the J call TRBJ2-6; a weak D match, TRBD1 (5 bases). The V end lost 5 bases, the J end lost 0 bases, and 11 bases lay between the germline ends. Per the germline V gene, CDR1 is SGHAT and CDR2 is FQNNGV. The CDR3 has 16 residues. The chain's CDR3 is CASSPTVHSGANVLTF. DNA for the CDR3: TGTGCCAGCAGCCCGACAGTCCACTCTGGGGCCAACGTCCTGACTTTC.

The chain recombines TRBV4-3 with TRBJ1-4, with a possible D match to TRBD1 (6 bases). Germline assignment: CDR1 LGHNA and CDR2 YSLEER. V was pared by 4 bases and J by 2 bases, with 14 bases between. The CDR3 is made up of 16 amino acids. CDR3 in DNA: TGCGCCAGCAGCCCCCGGGGGGGCAGGACTAATGAAAAACTGTTTTTT. It specifies CASSPRGGRTNEKLFF.